The rows below give T cell receptor beta chains drawn from one sample of a study of blood T cells in healthy people across ages. TCRdb reprocessed the 5' RACE reads via MiXCR and lists one record per CDR3 protein. The sample lists around 500,000 distinct CDR3 sequences, about 27% occurring once. These same records also appear under a second study, on T cells of mothers and their children.

The specimen sequenced was blood. The receptors shown here come from a boy aged 2 to 10 in good health. CDR3s include the opening cysteine and the closing phenylalanine or tryptophan. Each record gives: V gene, clone size, D gene, J gene, CDR3 DNA, CDR3 protein. The D gene is left open where the match is weak. Some rows mark clone size as missing; the rest say once, few, many or name a class of expanded clone.

v_gene: TRBV6-5
abundance: NA
d_gene: NA
j_gene: TRBJ1-1
CDR3nt: TGTGCCAGCAGTCGAGGGCGGAACACTGAAGCTTTCTTT
CDR3aa: CASSRGRNTEAFF

v_gene: TRBV14
abundance: few
d_gene: TRBD1
j_gene: TRBJ2-7
CDR3nt: TGTGCCAGCAGCCAAAGACCGGGACAGGGCTACGAGCAGTACTTC
CDR3aa: CASSQRPGQGYEQYF

v_gene: TRBV24-1
abundance: few
d_gene: NA
j_gene: TRBJ2-2
CDR3nt: TGTGCCGCCAGTGATCCAAGGGGTACCGGGGAGCTGTTTTTT
CDR3aa: CAASDPRGTGELFF

v_gene: TRBV4-1
abundance: NA
d_gene: NA
j_gene: TRBJ1-2
CDR3nt: TGCGCCAGCAGCGCTTCTGGTATCTATGGCTACACCTTC
CDR3aa: CASSASGIYGYTF

v_gene: TRBV7-9
abundance: NA
d_gene: NA
j_gene: TRBJ2-5
CDR3nt: TGTGCCAGCAGCTTGGGGAGGCCCAACCCCCGAGAGACCCAGTACTTC
CDR3aa: CASSLGRPNPRETQYF

v_gene: TRBV27
abundance: few
d_gene: NA
j_gene: TRBJ2-1
CDR3nt: TGTGCCAGCAGTATCTCGGGAGGGGGCGTGAATGAGCAGTTCTTC
CDR3aa: CASSISGGGVNEQFF

v_gene: TRBV5-5
abundance: few
d_gene: NA
j_gene: TRBJ1-1
CDR3nt: TGTGCCAGCAGCTCCTTAGCCTTAGGGGAAGCTTTCTTT
CDR3aa: CASSSLALGEAFF

v_gene: TRBV6-1
abundance: NA
d_gene: NA
j_gene: TRBJ2-4
CDR3nt: TGTGCCAGCAGTGAAGCGCGGGATTTTCGGAACATTCAGTACTTC
CDR3aa: CASSEARDFRNIQYF

v_gene: TRBV20-1
abundance: NA
d_gene: TRBD1
j_gene: TRBJ1-5
CDR3nt: TGCAGTGCACCCAGGGGGCGCGGCCAGCCCCAGCATTTT
CDR3aa: CSAPRGRGQPQHF

v_gene: TRBV7-2
abundance: NA
d_gene: NA
j_gene: TRBJ2-7
CDR3nt: TGTGCCAGCAGCTTCCCAGGGGCTCACTACTCCTACGAGCAGTACTTC
CDR3aa: CASSFPGAHYSYEQYF

v_gene: TRBV20-1
abundance: few
d_gene: NA
j_gene: TRBJ2-2
CDR3nt: TGCAGTGGGCAGGGGTTGCGCGGGGAGCTGTTTTTT
CDR3aa: CSGQGLRGELFF

v_gene: TRBV29-1
abundance: NA
d_gene: TRBD2
j_gene: TRBJ2-5
CDR3nt: TGCAGCGTTTCAAGGACTAGCGGCTCCAGGACCCAGTACTTC
CDR3aa: CSVSRTSGSRTQYF

v_gene: TRBV29-1
abundance: NA
d_gene: NA
j_gene: TRBJ2-5
CDR3nt: TGCAGCGTTGACGTGGGTAGGGCGGGCGAGACCCAGTACTTC
CDR3aa: CSVDVGRAGETQYF

v_gene: TRBV3-1
abundance: few
d_gene: TRBD1
j_gene: TRBJ2-7
CDR3nt: TGTGCCAGCAGCCAAGACACCGGGACAGGGCACCAAAACTTC
CDR3aa: CASSQDTGTGHQNF

v_gene: TRBV6-5
abundance: NA
d_gene: NA
j_gene: TRBJ1-4
CDR3nt: TGTGCCAGCATGGGGATAAATGAAAAACTGTTTTTT
CDR3aa: CASMGINEKLFF

v_gene: TRBV18
abundance: NA
d_gene: NA
j_gene: TRBJ2-3
CDR3nt: TGTGCCAGCTCAGCGGGTTACCCCAGCACAGATACGCAGTATTTT
CDR3aa: CASSAGYPSTDTQYF

v_gene: TRBV6-5
abundance: few
d_gene: NA
j_gene: TRBJ2-2
CDR3nt: TGTGCCAGCAGTTACGAGTGGAGTAGCGGCTGGAACACCGGGGAGCTGTTTTTT
CDR3aa: CASSYEWSSGWNTGELFF

v_gene: TRBV30
abundance: NA
d_gene: TRBD2
j_gene: TRBJ2-1
CDR3nt: TGTGCCTGGAGCGCCGGGACTAGCTTTCATGAGCAGTTCTTC
CDR3aa: CAWSAGTSFHEQFF

v_gene: TRBV4-3
abundance: NA
d_gene: NA
j_gene: TRBJ2-7
CDR3nt: TGCGCCAGCAGCCAAGAGACATCATCCTACGAGCAGTACTTC
CDR3aa: CASSQETSSYEQYF

v_gene: TRBV5-5
abundance: NA
d_gene: TRBD1
j_gene: TRBJ2-1
CDR3nt: TGTGCCAGCTTCGACAGGGCCTACAATGAGCAGTTCTTC
CDR3aa: CASFDRAYNEQFF

v_gene: TRBV5-1
abundance: NA
d_gene: NA
j_gene: TRBJ2-1
CDR3nt: TGCGCCAGCAGCTTTGAAGGTTATGAGCAGTTCTTC
CDR3aa: CASSFEGYEQFF

v_gene: TRBV27
abundance: NA
d_gene: NA
j_gene: TRBJ2-1
CDR3nt: TGTGCCAGCAGTTTTCGCCACCCGTTCGAGCAGTTCTTC
CDR3aa: CASSFRHPFEQFF

v_gene: TRBV7-9
abundance: few
d_gene: TRBD1
j_gene: TRBJ1-1
CDR3nt: TGTGCCAGCACCAAAGGGACAGTGAACACTGAAGCTTTCTTT
CDR3aa: CASTKGTVNTEAFF

v_gene: TRBV5-4
abundance: NA
d_gene: TRBD1
j_gene: TRBJ2-7
CDR3nt: TGTGCCAGCAGCTTACCCGGACAGGCGTCCTACGAGCAGTACTTC
CDR3aa: CASSLPGQASYEQYF

v_gene: TRBV15
abundance: few
d_gene: NA
j_gene: TRBJ2-3
CDR3nt: TGTGCCACCAGCAGAGATGGACCCATGCGGGATACGCAGTATTTT
CDR3aa: CATSRDGPMRDTQYF

v_gene: TRBV25-1
abundance: few
d_gene: NA
j_gene: TRBJ2-7
CDR3nt: TGTGCCAGTCTAGCAGGCTACGAGCAGTACTTC
CDR3aa: CASLAGYEQYF

v_gene: TRBV9
abundance: NA
d_gene: TRBD2
j_gene: TRBJ2-1
CDR3nt: TGTGCCAGCAGCTCAGCGGGGACCTCCGGTGAGCAGTTCTTC
CDR3aa: CASSSAGTSGEQFF

v_gene: TRBV20-1
abundance: few
d_gene: NA
j_gene: TRBJ2-7
CDR3nt: TGCAGTGCTAGAGATCGGGTTAGGTTCGGCATCGAGCAGTACTTC
CDR3aa: CSARDRVRFGIEQYF

v_gene: TRBV7-9
abundance: NA
d_gene: NA
j_gene: TRBJ2-5
CDR3nt: TGTGCCGTACAGGGCCTGCGGGAGACCCAGTACTTC
CDR3aa: CAVQGLRETQYF

v_gene: TRBV20-1
abundance: NA
d_gene: NA
j_gene: TRBJ2-5
CDR3nt: TGCAGCGCCATGGGGCCCGCGGGTCAAGAGACCCAGTACTTC
CDR3aa: CSAMGPAGQETQYF

v_gene: TRBV12-3/TRBV12-4
abundance: once
d_gene: TRBD1
j_gene: TRBJ1-1
CDR3nt: TGTGCCAGCAGCTGCCGCGGACAGGGGGACACTGAAGCTTTCTTT
CDR3aa: CASSCRGQGDTEAFF

v_gene: TRBV6-5
abundance: few
d_gene: NA
j_gene: TRBJ2-7
CDR3nt: TGTGCCAGCGGCCTACGGGAGACAGGGTGGTACGAGCAGTACTTC
CDR3aa: CASGLRETGWYEQYF

v_gene: TRBV15
abundance: NA
d_gene: TRBD1
j_gene: TRBJ1-2
CDR3nt: TGTGCCACCAGCCTGGACAGGAACTATGGCTACACCTTC
CDR3aa: CATSLDRNYGYTF

v_gene: TRBV12-3/TRBV12-4
abundance: NA
d_gene: NA
j_gene: TRBJ1-6
CDR3nt: TGTGCCAGCAGTTTCGGCCAGGGACGCTCCTATAATTCACCCCTCCACTTT
CDR3aa: CASSFGQGRSYNSPLHF

v_gene: TRBV28
abundance: NA
d_gene: NA
j_gene: TRBJ2-7
CDR3nt: TGTGCCAGCAGTTTTCCCCCAGGCGGGGCAACCTACGAGCAGTACTTC
CDR3aa: CASSFPPGGATYEQYF

v_gene: TRBV10-3
abundance: NA
d_gene: NA
j_gene: TRBJ2-2
CDR3nt: TGTGCCATCAGGGATTCTACCGGGGAGCTGTTTTTT
CDR3aa: CAIRDSTGELFF

v_gene: TRBV20-1
abundance: NA
d_gene: NA
j_gene: TRBJ2-7
CDR3nt: TGCAGTGCTAGAGCACAGGGACAATACGAGCAGTACTTC
CDR3aa: CSARAQGQYEQYF

v_gene: TRBV7-9
abundance: NA
d_gene: NA
j_gene: TRBJ1-1
CDR3nt: TGTGCCAGCAGTTCTACAGTGGGTGTCACTGAAGCTTTCTTT
CDR3aa: CASSSTVGVTEAFF

v_gene: TRBV7-9
abundance: NA
d_gene: NA
j_gene: TRBJ2-7
CDR3nt: TGTGCCAGCAGCTTAAACACAGTCAGCCCCTACGAGCAGTACTTC
CDR3aa: CASSLNTVSPYEQYF

v_gene: TRBV12-3/TRBV12-4
abundance: NA
d_gene: TRBD1
j_gene: TRBJ1-4
CDR3nt: TGTGCCAGCAGTCCCGGGGACAGGTCCTCTGCAACTAATGAAAAACTGTTTTTT
CDR3aa: CASSPGDRSSATNEKLFF

v_gene: TRBV27
abundance: few
d_gene: NA
j_gene: TRBJ2-5
CDR3nt: TGTGCCAGCAGTCCGGGCGTAGGCTCTGCTGTGGCTATGAGGGCGACCCAGTACTTC
CDR3aa: CASSPGVGSAVAMRATQYF

v_gene: TRBV7-9
abundance: NA
d_gene: TRBD1
j_gene: TRBJ2-5
CDR3nt: TGTGCCAGCGGGAGACAGGGCCTCCAAGAGACCCAGTACTTC
CDR3aa: CASGRQGLQETQYF

v_gene: TRBV20-1
abundance: NA
d_gene: TRBD1
j_gene: TRBJ1-1
CDR3nt: TGCAGTGCTAGAGTCGCCGGGACAGGGGGGAACACTGAAGCTTTCTTT
CDR3aa: CSARVAGTGGNTEAFF

v_gene: TRBV10-2
abundance: NA
d_gene: NA
j_gene: TRBJ2-7
CDR3nt: TGCGCCAGCAGAGAGGGGACAACCTACGAGCAGTACTTC
CDR3aa: CASREGTTYEQYF

v_gene: TRBV2
abundance: NA
d_gene: TRBD2
j_gene: TRBJ2-4
CDR3nt: TGTGCCAGCAGCGAGAGACTAGCGCTAGCCAAAAACATTCAGTACTTC
CDR3aa: CASSERLALAKNIQYF

v_gene: TRBV4-3
abundance: NA
d_gene: TRBD1
j_gene: TRBJ1-2
CDR3nt: TGCGCCAGCAGCCGACTTGAGGGGGCCAACTATGGCTACACCTTC
CDR3aa: CASSRLEGANYGYTF

v_gene: TRBV29-1
abundance: few
d_gene: NA
j_gene: TRBJ2-3
CDR3nt: TGCAGCGTTAAGGGAACTAGCCGACTCACAGATACGCAGTATTTT
CDR3aa: CSVKGTSRLTDTQYF

v_gene: TRBV6-6
abundance: NA
d_gene: NA
j_gene: TRBJ1-1
CDR3nt: TGTGCCAGCACTCAAACAGCCTCCCTTGAAGCTTTCTTT
CDR3aa: CASTQTASLEAFF

v_gene: TRBV6-6
abundance: NA
d_gene: NA
j_gene: TRBJ1-3
CDR3nt: TGTGCCAGCAGTTCCCACCCCGGAAACACCATATATTTT
CDR3aa: CASSSHPGNTIYF

v_gene: TRBV7-7
abundance: NA
d_gene: NA
j_gene: TRBJ2-7
CDR3nt: TGTGCCAGCAGCTTAAAGATGAGGGAGTTCTTC
CDR3aa: CASSLKMREFF

v_gene: TRBV20-1
abundance: few
d_gene: NA
j_gene: TRBJ2-3
CDR3nt: TGCAGTGCTATCTCTTGGGACTCCTCGGAAGATACGCAGTATTTT
CDR3aa: CSAISWDSSEDTQYF

v_gene: TRBV5-1
abundance: NA
d_gene: TRBD2
j_gene: TRBJ2-7
CDR3nt: TGCGCCAGCAGCTTGATGAGCGGGAGCTCCTACGAGCAGTACTTC
CDR3aa: CASSLMSGSSYEQYF

v_gene: TRBV7-9
abundance: NA
d_gene: NA
j_gene: TRBJ2-7
CDR3nt: TGTGCCAGCAGTAAAAGCCGGGATGGGGAGTTTAAGGTCTACGAGCAGTACTTC
CDR3aa: CASSKSRDGEFKVYEQYF

v_gene: TRBV7-2
abundance: NA
d_gene: NA
j_gene: TRBJ1-5
CDR3nt: TGTGCCAGCAGCTCCGCCCGGACAGCCTTTCATCAGCCCCAGCATTTT
CDR3aa: CASSSARTAFHQPQHF

v_gene: TRBV11-2
abundance: few
d_gene: TRBD2
j_gene: TRBJ2-1
CDR3nt: TGTGCCAGCAGCTTAGCGGGAGGGAGGCCTGAGCAGTTCTTC
CDR3aa: CASSLAGGRPEQFF

v_gene: TRBV2
abundance: NA
d_gene: TRBD2
j_gene: TRBJ2-1
CDR3nt: TGTGCCAGCACCCAAGCCCAGCGGGGGGGCCATGAGCAGTTCTTC
CDR3aa: CASTQAQRGGHEQFF

v_gene: TRBV10-3
abundance: few
d_gene: NA
j_gene: TRBJ2-7
CDR3nt: TGTGCCATCAGTGCGGCTCTTCGCAGGGTAGGCTACGAGCAGTACTTC
CDR3aa: CAISAALRRVGYEQYF

v_gene: TRBV15
abundance: few
d_gene: TRBD2
j_gene: TRBJ2-5
CDR3nt: TGTGCCACCAGCAGAGCGATAGCGGGAATGGAGACCCAGTACTTC
CDR3aa: CATSRAIAGMETQYF

v_gene: TRBV6-2/TRBV6-3
abundance: NA
d_gene: TRBD2
j_gene: TRBJ2-4
CDR3nt: TGTGCCAGCAGCGGACTAGCGGGACGGTGGGACTTC
CDR3aa: CASSGLAGRWDF